The 30 T cell receptor beta chains below were found in one sample sequenced in a study of cytomegalovirus exposure and HLA in healthy donors. Clones were sequenced by immunoSEQ multiplex PCR, and TCRdb holds only the in-frame ones, with some missing. The repertoire includes over 75,000 clones, approximately 81% of them detected once, and 20% sits in the top ten. Specimen: PBMCs. These receptors all come from a man younger than 35 in good health and CMV-seropositive.

J is TRBJ2-2 and V is TRBV6-1; a weak D match, TRBD1 (6 bases). Germline CDR1 is MNHNS and CDR2 is SASEGT. CDR3 length equals 15 residues. The ends were cut back, 8 bases at V and 13 bases at J, with 26 bases in the middle. CDR3 nucleotide sequence: TGTGCCAGCTGGGGAAGCAGGGGCCCCACGAGGGGGCTGTTTTTT. Translating it yields CASWGSRGPTRGLFF.

The CDR3 region has the DNA TGTGCCAGCAGCTACGCTAGCGGGAACTACGAGCAGTACTTC. Its protein product is CASSYASGNYEQYF. This chain joins TRBV4-2 and TRBJ2-7; 9 nucleotides line up with TRBD2. CDR1 is LGHNA, CDR2 YNFKEQ, per germline. V shed 5 bases, J shed 3 bases, and the junction held 5 bases outside the gene matches. The CDR3 spans 14 residues.

The rearrangement uses TRBV18 and TRBJ1-2, with 10 nucleotides matching TRBD1. The V segment lost 3 bases and the J segment 14 bases; nucleotides outside the gene matches: 12. The CDR3 totals 14 residues. The V gene's germline CDR1 is KGHSH and CDR2 LQKENI. The DNA of the CDR3 is TGTGCCAGCTCACCCCCCGGGACAGGGGACCTTATGACCTTC. Translation gives CASSPPGTGDLMTF. Complete variable domain (other parts from reference TRBV18 and TRBJ1-2): NAGVMQNPRHLVRRRGQEARLRCSPMKGHSHVYWYRQLPEEGLKFMVYLQKENIIDESGMPKERFSAEFPKEGPSILRIQQVVRGDSAAYFCASSPPGTGDLMTFGSGTRLTVV.

The rearrangement uses TRBV29-1 and TRBJ1-1; 7 bases agree with TRBD1. J was trimmed by 0 bases and V by 4 bases; bases with no gene match: 11. There are 16 residues in the CDR3. Looked up from germline, CDR1 is SQVTM and CDR2 is ANQGSEA. Here the CDR3 DNA reads TGCAGCGTTGTCTTGTGGGGGGACAGACTGAACACTGAAGCTTTCTTT. Protein product: CSVVLWGDRLNTEAFF.

The CDR3 sequence is CASSVDIDRLVHNEQFF. The CDR3 nucleotides read TGTGCCAGCAGCGTAGACATTGACAGGCTAGTACACAATGAGCAGTTCTTC. The genes are TRBV5-4 and TRBJ2-1; TRBD1 is a possible D gene (6 bases). The CDR3 totals 17 residues. The germline V gene has CDR1 SGHNT and CDR2 YYREEE (reference sequence). Trimming cost V 4 bases and J 5 bases, with 22 bases left between them.

The rearrangement joins TRBV7-8 to TRBJ2-1, with unresolved D. From germline, CDR1 is SGHVS and CDR2 FQNEAQ. CDR3 size: 15 residues. Trimming pared 1 base from V and 0 bases from J, leaving 7 bases between. The DNA of the CDR3 is TGTGCCAGCAGCTTAGGACTTAGCTCCTACAATGAGCAGTTCTTC. Amino acids: CASSLGLSSYNEQFF. The full variable domain, rest sourced from reference TRBV7-8 and TRBJ2-1, is GAGVSQSPRYKVAKRGQDVALRCDPISGHVSLFWYQQALGQGPEFLTYFQNEAQLDKSGLPSDRFFAERPEGSVSTLKIQRTQQEDSAVYLCASSLGLSSYNEQFFGPGTRLTVL.

J is TRBJ2-7 and V is TRBV7-9, with 7 nucleotides matching TRBD2. V shed 2 bases and J 0 bases; nucleotides not matched to a gene: 4. The CDR3 covers 15 residues. Germline V lookup: CDR1 SEHNR, CDR2 FQNEAQ (reference sequence). As DNA, the CDR3 is TGTGCCAGCAGCTTATGGCGGGAGAGCTCCTACGAGCAGTACTTC. The encoded protein is CASSLWRESSYEQYF.

V gene TRBV28 combines with J gene TRBJ2-1, with 8 nucleotides matching TRBD2. CDR3 length: 16 amino acids. V lost 2 bases, J lost 8 bases, and 11 bases stayed unmatched. CDR1 and CDR2 (germline): MDHEN, SYDVKM. CDR3 residues: CASSLMYREGRYEQFF. The CDR3 DNA reads as TGTGCCAGCAGTTTAATGTATCGGGAGGGCCGTTATGAGCAGTTCTTC.

The rearrangement links TRBV6-1 to TRBJ2-3; 9 nucleotides align to TRBD2. This CDR3 region has 14 residues. The J segment lost 7 bases and the V segment lost 7 bases, leaving 9 bases of the junction unmatched. Germline assignment: CDR1 MNHNS and CDR2 SASEGT. CDR3 residues: CASTASGMVNTQYF. CDR3 bases: TGTGCCAGCACGGCTAGCGGGATGGTGAATACGCAGTATTTT.

A few counts support this clone. The chain has TRBV18 and TRBJ1-1, with D possibly being TRBD1 (5 bases). There are 13 residues in the CDR3. The germline V gene has CDR1 KGHSH and CDR2 LQKENI. V was shortened by 5 bases and J by 1 base, with 8 bases between the two germline ends. CDR3 loop: CASSTGQNTEAFF. CDR3 DNA: TGTGCCAGCTCAACCGGACAGAACACTGAAGCTTTCTTT.

This sequence joins TRBV28 and TRBJ1-2; no clear D gene. Germline values: CDR1 MDHEN, CDR2 SYDVKM. The CDR3 runs 13 residues. V shed 2 bases and J shed 4 bases, with 8 bases lying between them. The chain's CDR3 is CASSLVQIYGYTF. CDR3 sequence (DNA): TGTGCCAGCAGTTTAGTGCAGATCTATGGCTACACCTTC.

The V gene is TRBV5-1, the J gene TRBJ2-3; 8 positions agree with TRBD1. Germline CDR1 and CDR2: SGHRS and YFSETQ. With 6 bases clipped from V and 1 base from J, the junction kept 19 bases outside the gene matches. The CDR3 has 19 residues. CDR3 sequence: CASTLRGLQGARGTDTQYF. For the CDR3, the DNA is TGCGCCAGCACCCTCCGGGGCCTTCAGGGGGCGCGAGGCACAGATACGCAGTATTTT.

This chain connects TRBV19 to TRBJ1-5; a possible D gene is TRBD1 (6 bases). This CDR3 has 14 residues. Looked up from germline, CDR1 is LNHDA and CDR2 is SQIVND (reference sequence). V was trimmed by 6 bases and J by 4 bases, leaving 13 bases between them. CDR3 protein: CASRPGHSNQPQHF. Written as DNA, the CDR3 is TGTGCCAGTAGACCGGGACACTCGAATCAGCCCCAGCATTTT.

The CDR3 region has the DNA TGTGCCAGCAGTGAAATTGGGGCAAGCACTGAAGCTTTCTTT. Translated, it gives CASSEIGASTEAFF. The rearrangement joins TRBV6-1 to TRBJ1-1; tentatively, D is TRBD1 (5 bases). This CDR3 region has 14 residues. Germline CDR1 and CDR2: MNHNS and SASEGT. With 2 bases removed from V and 4 bases from J, the gap between germline ends came to 11 bases.

This chain connects TRBV15 to TRBJ2-1; 8 bases agree with TRBD2. Trimming cost V 0 bases and J 8 bases; bases outside gene matches: 6. This CDR3 is 15 amino acids long. Germline CDR1 LNHNV, CDR2 YYDKDF (reference sequence). CDR3 in DNA: TGTGCCACCAGCAGAGATCAGGGACTAGGGTATGAGCAGTTCTTC. The encoded protein is CATSRDQGLGYEQFF.

The chain has TRBV6-5 and TRBJ1-2, with D possibly being TRBD1 (5 bases). CDR3 size: 13 residues. V gave up 4 bases and J gave up 8 bases, with 14 bases separating them. Germline-derived CDR1 and CDR2 are MNHEY and SVGAGI. CDR3 in DNA: TGTGCCAGCAGTTGGGACTCCGACGGCGGCTACACCTTC. Translated, it gives CASSWDSDGGYTF.

The rearrangement uses TRBV9 and TRBJ2-2; 9 nucleotides match TRBD1. This CDR3 spans 16 amino acids. The V and J ends lost 6 bases and 3 bases, in that order; junction bases with no gene match: 9. Germline CDR1 is SGDLS and CDR2 is YYNGEE. CDR3 loop: CASTPTGGTDTGELFF. The CDR3 bases are TGTGCCAGCACCCCAACAGGGGGCACCGACACCGGGGAGCTGTTTTTT.

The V gene is TRBV15, the J gene TRBJ2-5; 12 bases match TRBD2. The CDR3 is 17 amino acids. Trimming removed 5 bases from V and 5 bases from J; junction bases left unmatched: 12. In germline, CDR1 is LNHNV, CDR2 YYDKDF (reference sequence). The CDR3 is CATSGGLTSGRWETQYF. As DNA, the CDR3 is TGTGCCACCAGCGGGGGACTTACTAGCGGGAGGTGGGAGACCCAGTACTTC.

The chain joins TRBV5-1 to TRBJ1-2; 8 positions agree with TRBD1. The length of the CDR3 is 14 residues. The ends lost 0 bases at V and 8 bases at J; junction bases unmatched: 6. Germline V lookup: CDR1 SGHRS, CDR2 YFSETQ. This chain's CDR3 is CASSLGTGRGGYTF. In DNA, the CDR3 is TGCGCCAGCAGCTTGGGGACAGGGAGAGGGGGCTACACCTTC.

The chain has TRBV5-6 and TRBJ2-1, with a tentative D call TRBD2 (5 bases). Per the germline V gene, CDR1 is SGHDT and CDR2 is YYEEEE. The CDR3 sequence is 12 residues long. The V end was cut by 0 bases, the J end by 7 bases, with 5 bases between. The CDR3 region has the DNA TGTGCCAGCAGCTTGGCGGGAAATGAGCAGTTCTTC. Protein sequence: CASSLAGNEQFF.

This sequence joins TRBV15 and TRBJ2-5; D gene uncertain. The CDR3 totals 12 residues. Germline values: CDR1 LNHNV, CDR2 YYDKDF (reference sequence). V lost 0 bases and J lost 7, with 6 bases in between. The CDR3, as DNA: TGTGCCACCAGCAGAGATCCGGGGACCCAGTACTTC. It specifies CATSRDPGTQYF.

The chain uses TRBV5-4 and TRBJ1-4; no firm D call. The CDR3 spans 12 residues. The germline V and J ends were trimmed by 0 bases and 8 bases, with 5 bases remaining between them. Germline assignment: CDR1 SGHNT and CDR2 YYREEE (reference sequence). The CDR3 nucleotides read TGTGCCAGCAGCTTGGCGGGGGAAAAACTGTTTTTT. Translated: CASSLAGEKLFF.

The J gene is TRBJ1-5, the V gene TRBV16; D not certain. In germline, CDR1 is KGHSY, CDR2 FQNENV. Trimming pared 2 bases from V and 3 bases from J, leaving 8 bases between. The length of the CDR3 is 14 residues. This CDR3 is CASSQNQDNQPQHF. For the CDR3, the DNA is TGTGCCAGCAGCCAAAACCAGGACAATCAGCCCCAGCATTTT. Looking up the rest from reference TRBV16 and TRBJ1-5 gives the full variable domain: GEEVAQTPKHLVRGEGQKAKLYCAPIKGHSYVFWYQQVLKNEFKFLISFQNENVFDETGMPKERFSAKCLPNSPCSLEIQATKLEDSAVYFCASSQNQDNQPQHFGDGTRLSIL.

This chain joins TRBV7-9 and TRBJ2-7; 9 nucleotides align to TRBD2. CDR1 is SEHNR, CDR2 FQNEAQ, per germline (reference sequence). The CDR3 is made up of 17 amino acids. Trimming at V came to 3 bases and at J to 3 bases, leaving 12 bases not matched to a gene. The chain's CDR3 is CASSFSPTSGRFYEQYF. The CDR3 DNA reads as TGTGCCAGCAGCTTTTCCCCTACTAGCGGGCGTTTCTACGAGCAGTACTTC.

The CDR3 bases are TGTGCCAGCAGCCTTAGGGGACAGGGATTGGACTATGGCTACACCTTC. It specifies CASSLRGQGLDYGYTF. This chain joins TRBV11-2 and TRBJ1-2; the match to TRBD1 covers 9 bases. J was trimmed by 3 bases and V by 5 bases; bases with no gene match: 10. The CDR3 is made up of 16 amino acids. Germline V gene data show CDR1 as SGHAT and CDR2 as FQNNGV.

The V call is TRBV15, the J call TRBJ2-5; D might be TRBD1 (5 bases). Trimming cost V 1 base and J 2 bases, with 8 bases left between them. The CDR3 loop spans 14 amino acids. Germline V gives CDR1 LNHNV, CDR2 YYDKDF (reference sequence). The CDR3 DNA follows: TGTGCCACCAGCAGAGGAAACAGGCAAGAGACCCAGTACTTC. Its translation: CATSRGNRQETQYF.

The V and J genes are TRBV4-1 and TRBJ1-2; no reliable D call. CDR3 length: 15 amino acids. V was cut by 6 bases and J by 1 base, with 15 bases left in between. CDR1 MGHRA and CDR2 YSYEKL come from the germline V gene. CDR3 sequence: CASSQMGVGNYGYTF. The CDR3, as DNA: TGCGCCAGCAGTCAAATGGGAGTAGGTAACTATGGCTACACCTTC.

V and J are TRBV10-2 and TRBJ1-2, with 9 bases aligning to TRBD1. CDR3 length: 13 residues. V was clipped by 7 bases and J by 7 bases; unmatched bases: 7. CDR1 and CDR2 from the germline V gene are WSHSY and SAAADI. CDR3 DNA: TGCGCCAGCACCCGGGACAGGGTAAGTGGCTACACCTTC. Translation gives CASTRDRVSGYTF.

J is TRBJ2-5 and V is TRBV6-1; TRBD2 aligns across 7 bases. The CDR3 runs 16 residues. Losses at the gene ends were 2 bases for V and 5 bases for J; bases not matched to a gene: 11. The germline V gene encodes CDR1 MNHNS and CDR2 SASEGT. CDR3 in DNA: TGTGCCAGCAGTGAACGTCGCGGCGGGAGAGTGGAGACCCAGTACTTC. Protein product: CASSERRGGRVETQYF.

The sample holds a few counts of this clone. V and J are TRBV4-1 and TRBJ2-5; tentative D call: TRBD2 (7 bases). CDR1 MGHRA and CDR2 YSYEKL come from the germline V gene. V dropped 3 bases and J dropped 4 bases, with 12 bases sitting between them. The CDR3 runs to 14 residues. The CDR3 nucleotides read TGCGCCAGCAGCCATCTAGGGGGGGGAGAGACCCAGTACTTC. Residues: CASSHLGGGETQYF.